A single sample is the source of the 8 T cell receptor beta chains below, sequenced in a study of cytomegalovirus exposure and HLA in healthy donors. This PCR relied on a set of 60 Vbeta primers and 13 Jbeta primers. Measured with immunoSEQ multiplex PCR; TCRdb has only the in-frame clones, and not every one. This sample yields 100,000 to 150,000 clones, of which 81% are seen a single time; less than 6.5% belongs to the top ten. Sequenced material: PBMCs. The receptor source for this set is a woman between 40 and 50 years old in good health and CMV-seropositive.

The chain uses TRBV4-1 and TRBJ1-3; TRBD1 aligns across 9 bases. Per germline, CDR1 MGHRA and CDR2 YSYEKL. The CDR3 is 16 amino acids. V lost 3 bases to trimming and J lost 4 bases; unmatched junction nucleotides: 7. CDR3 region: CASSHRHTGGGNTIYF. The DNA for the CDR3 is TGCGCCAGCAGCCATCGCCACACAGGGGGCGGAAACACCATATATTTT.

The chain carries TRBV19 and TRBJ2-2, with 12 bases identical to TRBD2. V was clipped by 10 bases and J by 5 bases; unmatched bases: 11. Germline CDR1 reads LNHDA; CDR2 reads SQIVND (reference sequence). The CDR3 covers 16 residues. CDR3 residues: CATERTSGNWTGELFF. CDR3 sequence (DNA): TGTGCCACCGAACGGACTAGCGGGAATTGGACCGGGGAGCTGTTTTTT.

Written as DNA, the CDR3 is TGTGCCACCAGCATGGAAAGCCAGGGTTCACCCCTCCACTTT. The encoded protein is CATSMESQGSPLHF. The J gene is TRBJ1-6, the V gene TRBV15; tentatively, D is TRBD1 (5 bases). The germline gives CDR1 LNHNV, CDR2 YYDKDF (reference sequence). The CDR3 loop spans 14 amino acids. V lost 4 bases and J lost 9, with 13 bases in between. The whole variable domain, remainder taken from reference TRBV15 and TRBJ1-6, is DAMVIQNPRYQVTQFGKPVTLSCSQTLNHNVMYWYQQKSSQAPKLLFHYYDKDFNNEADTPDNFQSRRPNTSFCFLDIRSPGLGDTAMYLCATSMESQGSPLHFGNGTRLTVT.

This clone has just a few counts. The J gene is TRBJ2-1, the V gene TRBV19; TRBD2 matches at 7 bases. Germline values: CDR1 LNHDA, CDR2 SQIVND (reference sequence). The junction had 10 bases not matched to a gene; V was cut back by 5 bases and J by 6 bases. The CDR3 consists of 15 residues. The CDR3 bases are TGTGCCAGTAGTCCCCAGCGGGGTGGGATCAATGAGCAGTTCTTC. Its translation is CASSPQRGGINEQFF.

V and J are TRBV30 and TRBJ1-2; the D gene is possibly TRBD1 (6 bases). The germline V gene has CDR1 GTSNPN and CDR2 SVGIG (reference sequence). V lost 5 bases and J 4 bases, leaving 17 bases between the germline ends. The CDR3 runs to 14 residues. This CDR3 is CAWESGRTAYGYTF. DNA of the CDR3: TGTGCCTGGGAATCGGGCCGGACAGCCTATGGCTACACCTTC. Full variable domain (rest looked up from reference TRBV30 and TRBJ1-2): SQTIHQWPATLVQPVGSPLSLECTVEGTSNPNLYWYRQAAGRGLQLLFYSVGIGQISSEVPQNLSASRPQDRQFILSSKKLLLSDSGFYLCAWESGRTAYGYTFGSGTRLTVV.

This clone was seen only a few times. The chain employs TRBV5-6 and TRBJ1-1, with TRBD1 as a possible D gene (6 bases). CDR3 length equals 13 residues. Per germline, CDR1 SGHDT and CDR2 YYEEEE. The ends were cut back, 6 bases at V and 3 bases at J, with 12 bases in the middle. CDR3 coding DNA: TGTGCCAGCATGTACAGGGCCGACACTGAAGCTTTCTTT. Amino acid sequence: CASMYRADTEAFF.

The chain recombines TRBV9 with TRBJ2-7, with D possibly TRBD2 on 6 matching bases. The CDR3 is 14 residues long. The germline gives CDR1 SGDLS, CDR2 YYNGEE. V dropped 3 bases and J dropped 3 bases, with 13 bases sitting between them. This CDR3 is CASSGGDWNYEQYF. The CDR3 DNA reads as TGTGCCAGCAGCGGAGGGGACTGGAACTACGAGCAGTACTTC.

The chain is built from TRBV19 and TRBJ2-7; TRBD2 agrees at 10 bases. The germline CDR1 and CDR2 sequences are LNHDA and SQIVND (reference sequence). Germline trimming cut 5 bases from V and 1 base from J; bases unmatched to any gene: 5. The CDR3 is 15 amino acids. DNA for the CDR3: TGTGCCAGTAGTCGAGCGGGGGGGGAATCCTACGAGCAGTACTTC. The encoded protein is CASSRAGGESYEQYF.